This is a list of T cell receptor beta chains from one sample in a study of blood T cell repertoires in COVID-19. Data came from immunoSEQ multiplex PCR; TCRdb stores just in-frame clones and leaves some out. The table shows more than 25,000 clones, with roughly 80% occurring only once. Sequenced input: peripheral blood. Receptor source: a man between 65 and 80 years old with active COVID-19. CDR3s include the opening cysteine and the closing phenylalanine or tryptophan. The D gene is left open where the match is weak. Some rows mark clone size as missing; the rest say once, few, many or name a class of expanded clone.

CDR3: CASSPGDYGYTF
DNA: TGTGCCAGCAGCCCGGGGGACTATGGCTACACCTTC
V: TRBV6-6
J: TRBJ1-2
size: NA
D: NA

CDR3: CASSLGLGRTEAFF
DNA: TGTGCCAGCAGCTTAGGTCTCGGGAGGACTGAAGCTTTCTTT
V: TRBV7-2
J: TRBJ1-1
size: NA
D: NA

CDR3: CASSISPGPHEQYF
DNA: TGTGCCAGTAGTATCTCTCCAGGGCCCCACGAGCAGTACTTC
V: TRBV19
J: TRBJ2-7
size: NA
D: NA

CDR3: CASSLSTNYGYTF
DNA: TGTGCCAGCAGCCTTTCAACTAACTATGGCTACACCTTC
V: TRBV3-1/TRBV3-2
J: TRBJ1-2
size: NA
D: NA

CDR3: CASSGGTGQGFYEQYF
DNA: TGTGCCAGCAGTGGGGGGACGGGACAGGGTTTCTACGAGCAGTACTTC
V: TRBV6-1
J: TRBJ2-7
size: NA
D: TRBD1

CDR3: CASSSFYATNEKLFF
DNA: TGTGCCAGCAGTTCGTTCTATGCAACTAATGAAAAACTGTTTTTT
V: TRBV13
J: TRBJ1-4
size: few
D: NA

CDR3: CASRLAGGLSYEQYF
DNA: TGTGCCAGCAGACTAGCGGGAGGCCTCTCCTACGAGCAGTACTTC
V: TRBV3-1/TRBV3-2
J: TRBJ2-7
size: once
D: TRBD2

CDR3: CASSYPRGLAGEQFF
DNA: TGTGCCAGCAGTTACCCACGGGGACTAGCGGGTGAGCAGTTCTTC
V: TRBV6-5
J: TRBJ2-1
size: NA
D: TRBD2

CDR3: CASRSSYAGATDTQYF
DNA: TGTGCCAGCAGATCCAGTTACGCGGGGGCCACAGATACGCAGTATTTT
V: TRBV3-1/TRBV3-2
J: TRBJ2-3
size: NA
D: NA

CDR3: CATSGQMGTDTQYF
DNA: TGTGCCACCAGCGGCCAAATGGGCACAGATACGCAGTATTTT
V: TRBV15
J: TRBJ2-3
size: NA
D: NA

CDR3: CASSLEGAGLYEQYF
DNA: TGCGCCAGCAGCTTGGAGGGGGCAGGTCTCTACGAGCAGTACTTC
V: TRBV5-1
J: TRBJ2-7
size: NA
D: TRBD1

CDR3: CASRRRQNTGELFF
DNA: TGTGCCAGCAGAAGACGACAAAACACCGGGGAGCTGTTTTTT
V: TRBV6-5
J: TRBJ2-2
size: NA
D: NA

CDR3: CASNRVGGLGEQFF
DNA: TGTGCCAGCAACCGGGTGGGGGGTCTCGGTGAGCAGTTCTTC
V: TRBV27
J: TRBJ2-1
size: NA
D: NA

CDR3: CASSKSGQKGETQYF
DNA: TGTGCCAGCAGTAAATCGGGACAGAAAGGAGAGACCCAGTACTTC
V: TRBV2
J: TRBJ2-5
size: NA
D: TRBD1

CDR3: CAWRGARTNYGYTF
DNA: TGTGCCTGGAGGGGGGCCAGGACCAACTATGGCTACACCTTC
V: TRBV30
J: TRBJ1-2
size: NA
D: NA

CDR3: CASSYPGQAYNEQFF
DNA: TGTGCCAGCAGTTACCCTGGACAGGCCTACAATGAGCAGTTCTTC
V: TRBV6-6
J: TRBJ2-1
size: NA
D: TRBD1

CDR3: CASRPTGGKFF
DNA: TGTGCCAGCAGGCCCACAGGGGGCAAGTTCTTC
V: TRBV2
J: TRBJ2-1
size: NA
D: TRBD1

CDR3: CASSVVENEQFF
DNA: TGTGCCAGCAGCGTAGTGGAGAATGAGCAGTTCTTC
V: TRBV9
J: TRBJ2-1
size: NA
D: NA

CDR3: CASSNNGKGTDTQYF
DNA: TGTGCCAGCAGCAATAACGGGAAGGGCACAGATACGCAGTATTTT
V: TRBV21-1
J: TRBJ2-3
size: NA
D: NA

CDR3: CASSPPGNLAKNIQYF
DNA: TGTGCCAGCTCACCACCGGGCAACTTAGCCAAAAACATTCAGTACTTC
V: TRBV18
J: TRBJ2-4
size: NA
D: NA

CDR3: CASSGLDRALRGYTF
DNA: TGTGCCAGCAGTGGCTTGGACAGGGCATTACGCGGCTACACCTTC
V: TRBV6-4
J: TRBJ1-2
size: NA
D: TRBD1

CDR3: CASSQLDRLGNTIYF
DNA: TGTGCCAGCAGCCAGCTGGACAGGCTCGGAAACACCATATATTTT
V: TRBV3-1/TRBV3-2
J: TRBJ1-3
size: once
D: TRBD1

CDR3: CASSQGLAVITNTGELFF
DNA: TGTGCCAGCTCCCAGGGGCTAGCGGTCATTACGAACACCGGGGAGCTGTTTTTT
V: TRBV18
J: TRBJ2-2
size: NA
D: NA

CDR3: CASIPRGAPHNEQFF
DNA: TGTGCCAGCATACCCCGTGGGGCGCCGCACAATGAGCAGTTCTTC
V: TRBV28
J: TRBJ2-1
size: NA
D: NA

CDR3: CASSGLAGGDEQFF
DNA: TGTGCCAGCAGTGGACTAGCGGGGGGCGATGAGCAGTTCTTC
V: TRBV3-1/TRBV3-2
J: TRBJ2-1
size: NA
D: TRBD2

CDR3: CACARDRGNQPQHF
DNA: TGTGCCTGTGCCCGGGACAGGGGCAATCAGCCCCAGCATTTT
V: TRBV30
J: TRBJ1-5
size: once
D: TRBD1

CDR3: CASSTSQGLSYNEQFF
DNA: TGTGCCAGTAGTACCTCGCAGGGACTATCCTACAATGAGCAGTTCTTC
V: TRBV19
J: TRBJ2-1
size: NA
D: TRBD2

CDR3: CASSKLAGAETQYF
DNA: TGTGCCAGTAGTAAACTAGCGGGGGCCGAGACCCAGTACTTC
V: TRBV19
J: TRBJ2-5
size: NA
D: TRBD2

CDR3: CASSLVKFGTGGTDTQYF
DNA: TGCGCCAGCAGCTTGGTAAAGTTCGGGACAGGGGGGACAGATACGCAGTATTTT
V: TRBV5-1
J: TRBJ2-3
size: NA
D: TRBD1

CDR3: CASSSEGASYNEQFF
DNA: TGCGCCAGCAGCTCAGAGGGGGCCTCCTACAATGAGCAGTTCTTC
V: TRBV5-1
J: TRBJ2-1
size: NA
D: TRBD1

CDR3: CASSISGGTEAFF
DNA: TGTGCCAGCAGTATAAGTGGGGGGACTGAAGCTTTCTTT
V: TRBV2
J: TRBJ1-1
size: NA
D: NA

CDR3: CASSLEQGFTEAFF
DNA: TGTGCCAGCAGCTTAGAACAGGGGTTCACTGAAGCTTTCTTT
V: TRBV7-9
J: TRBJ1-1
size: NA
D: TRBD1

CDR3: CASSLRPGQNYEQYF
DNA: TGTGCCAGCAGCCTTAGGCCGGGACAGAACTACGAGCAGTACTTC
V: TRBV5-6
J: TRBJ2-7
size: NA
D: TRBD1

CDR3: CASSFTGTSLHEQYF
DNA: TGTGCCAGCAGTTTTACCGGGACTAGTCTCCACGAGCAGTACTTC
V: TRBV28
J: TRBJ2-7
size: once
D: TRBD2

CDR3: CASSEVLAGGQETQYF
DNA: TGTGCCAGCAGTGAAGTGCTAGCGGGAGGGCAAGAGACCCAGTACTTC
V: TRBV6-1
J: TRBJ2-5
size: NA
D: TRBD2

CDR3: CASSRSPAEETQYF
DNA: TGTGCCAGCAGTAGGTCCCCGGCGGAAGAGACCCAGTACTTC
V: TRBV11-3
J: TRBJ2-5
size: NA
D: NA

CDR3: CASSLVAGPYEQYF
DNA: TGTGCCAGCAGTTTAGTCGCGGGTCCCTACGAGCAGTACTTC
V: TRBV27
J: TRBJ2-7
size: NA
D: NA

CDR3: CSTEGKGDYGYTF
DNA: TGCAGCACCGAAGGAAAGGGGGACTATGGCTACACCTTC
V: TRBV29-1
J: TRBJ1-2
size: NA
D: NA

CDR3: CAWRLAGAPDTQYF
DNA: TGTGCCTGGCGACTAGCGGGAGCCCCCGATACGCAGTATTTT
V: TRBV30
J: TRBJ2-3
size: NA
D: TRBD2

CDR3: CASGARGSYEQYF
DNA: TGTGCCAGCGGGGCGCGGGGCTCCTACGAGCAGTACTTC
V: TRBV28
J: TRBJ2-7
size: NA
D: NA

CDR3: CASSQGGGLVYEQYF
DNA: TGTGCCAGCAGCCAAGGAGGGGGACTAGTCTACGAGCAGTACTTC
V: TRBV3-1/TRBV3-2
J: TRBJ2-7
size: NA
D: TRBD2

CDR3: CSVEDLAGGANEQFF
DNA: TGCAGCGTTGAAGATTTAGCGGGAGGAGCCAATGAGCAGTTCTTC
V: TRBV29-1
J: TRBJ2-1
size: NA
D: TRBD2

CDR3: CASSLGGSKETQYF
DNA: TGTGCCAGCAGTTTGGGGGGATCGAAAGAGACCCAGTACTTC
V: TRBV6-6
J: TRBJ2-5
size: NA
D: NA

CDR3: CASSPRFPSGDTQYF
DNA: TGTGCCAGCAGCCCCAGATTTCCTAGCGGAGATACGCAGTATTTT
V: TRBV3-1/TRBV3-2
J: TRBJ2-3
size: NA
D: TRBD2

CDR3: CASSDRGQGRGETQYF
DNA: TGTGCCAGCAGCGACCGCGGACAGGGTCGGGGAGAGACCCAGTACTTC
V: TRBV7-9
J: TRBJ2-5
size: NA
D: TRBD1

CDR3: CASSEAGIRDRAGDTQYF
DNA: TGTGCCAGCAGTGAAGCAGGAATCCGGGACAGGGCCGGGGATACGCAGTATTTT
V: TRBV6-1
J: TRBJ2-3
size: NA
D: TRBD1

CDR3: CASSSDSGGEQFF
DNA: TGTGCCAGCAGTTCGGACAGTGGGGGTGAGCAGTTCTTC
V: TRBV7-6
J: TRBJ2-1
size: NA
D: NA

CDR3: CASSLDGTNGAGELFF
DNA: TGCGCCAGCAGCTTGGACGGGACTAACGGCGCCGGGGAGCTGTTTTTT
V: TRBV5-1
J: TRBJ2-2
size: NA
D: TRBD2

CDR3: CASSLSGQQQETQYF
DNA: TGCGCCAGCAGCTTGAGCGGGCAGCAACAAGAGACCCAGTACTTC
V: TRBV5-1
J: TRBJ2-5
size: NA
D: NA

CDR3: CATSWRDRDGNYEQYF
DNA: TGTGCCACCAGCTGGAGGGACCGGGACGGGAACTACGAGCAGTACTTC
V: TRBV24-1
J: TRBJ2-7
size: NA
D: NA

CDR3: CASEGLAGGNTGELFF
DNA: TGCGCCAGTGAGGGACTAGCGGGAGGGAACACCGGGGAGCTGTTTTTT
V: TRBV5-1
J: TRBJ2-2
size: NA
D: TRBD2

CDR3: CASRPTGRVNQPQHF
DNA: TGTGCCAGCAGACCGACGGGCAGGGTGAACCAGCCCCAGCATTTT
V: TRBV28
J: TRBJ1-5
size: NA
D: NA

CDR3: CASSKIISGTVNTEAFF
DNA: TGTGCCAGCAGCAAAATAATTTCTGGGACAGTGAACACTGAAGCTTTCTTT
V: TRBV11-2
J: TRBJ1-1
size: NA
D: TRBD1

CDR3: CASNTGGSGANVLTF
DNA: TGTGCCAGCAATACGGGGGGGTCTGGGGCCAACGTCCTGACTTTC
V: TRBV19
J: TRBJ2-6
size: NA
D: TRBD2